This TCR beta chain was recorded in a study of blood T cell repertoires in COVID-19. The CDR3 covers 16 residues. Germline assignment: CDR1 SGHDT and CDR2 YYEEEE. V was trimmed by 2 bases and J by 2 bases, leaving 16 bases between them. Original handling: It was from reference gene primer amplification that nucleated cell counts were estimated. The method was immunoSEQ multiplex PCR; TCRdb's version includes in-frame clones alone and lacks a portion of them. V and J calls plus clone size are reproduced from that table; the DNA served to infer D and trimming. The sample consists of approximately 490,000 clones, roughly nine tenths of them appearing once.

The chain recombines TRBV5-6 with TRBJ2-5; D uncertain. The sequencing sample was made of PBMCs or T cells enriched from blood (not recorded which). This receptor was taken from a woman younger than 35 who had recovered from COVID-19. As DNA, the CDR3 is TGTGCCAGCAGCTTTTATTCTCAGGCCTTACAAGAGACCCAGTACTTC. This gives the protein CASSFYSQALQETQYF.